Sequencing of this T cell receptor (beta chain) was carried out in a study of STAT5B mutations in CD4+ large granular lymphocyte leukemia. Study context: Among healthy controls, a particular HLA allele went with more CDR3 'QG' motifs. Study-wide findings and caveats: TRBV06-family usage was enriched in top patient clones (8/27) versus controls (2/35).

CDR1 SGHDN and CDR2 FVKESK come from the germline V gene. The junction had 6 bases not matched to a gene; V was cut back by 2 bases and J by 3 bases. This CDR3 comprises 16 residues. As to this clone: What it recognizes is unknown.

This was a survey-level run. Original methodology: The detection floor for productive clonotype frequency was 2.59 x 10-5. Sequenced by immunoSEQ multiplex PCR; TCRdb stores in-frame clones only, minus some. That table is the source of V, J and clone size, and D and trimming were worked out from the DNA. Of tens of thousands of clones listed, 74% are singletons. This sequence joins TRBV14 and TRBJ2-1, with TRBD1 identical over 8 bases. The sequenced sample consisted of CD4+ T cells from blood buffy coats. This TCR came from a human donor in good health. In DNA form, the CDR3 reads TGTGCCAGCAGCCAACCCGGACAGGGCCGCTACAATGAGCAGTTCTTC. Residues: CASSQPGQGRYNEQFF.